The rows below give T cell receptor beta chains drawn from one sample of a study of T cell clonotyping in hematopoietic cell transplantation. Using immunoSEQ multiplex PCR, the repertoire was profiled, and TCRdb retains in-frame clones only, with some absent. The sample includes roughly 12,000 clones, approximately 67% of them seen just once. The sequenced sample was peripheral blood mononuclear cells, obtained 180 days after allogeneic stem cell transplant. The receptor set was obtained from a male patient over 55 who had an allogeneic stem cell transplant from an unrelated donor, so the T cells may come from the graft donor. Some clones in this sample may be carry-over from other donors' samples. Each CDR3 is given with its conserved first and last residue. D genes are given only for firm matches. Expanded clones get a size class; other rows say once, few or many, or leave the size out.

>TRBJ1-5|TRBV30|.|.
TGTGCCTGGAGTCGGACTGGCAACATAGGCAATCAGCCCCAGCATTTT
CAWSRTGNIGNQPQHF
>TRBJ2-7|TRBV9|TRBD1|.
TGTGCCAGCAGCGTCGGGACAGGGGGCTTTGGCGAGCAGTACTTC
CASSVGTGGFGEQYF
>TRBJ1-4|TRBV9|.|.
TGTGCCAGCAGCGTAGCGGTACAGCCGAATGAAAAACTGTTTTTT
CASSVAVQPNEKLFF
>TRBJ1-1|TRBV5-6|.|.
TGTGCCAGCAGCTGGGGTTTGACTGAAGCTTTCTTT
CASSWGLTEAFF
>TRBJ1-2|TRBV2|TRBD1|.
TGTGCCAGCACTCCTGGACAGGGGGCGATTCATGGCTACACCTTC
CASTPGQGAIHGYTF
>TRBJ1-2|TRBV30|.|.
TGTGCCTGGAGTGGGGGTCGGAGTTCTGGCTACACCTTC
CAWSGGRSSGYTF
>TRBJ1-2|TRBV2|TRBD1|.
TGTGCCAGCAGTGGACAGGGCTATGGCTACACCTTC
CASSGQGYGYTF
>TRBJ2-7|TRBV2|.|.
TGTGCCAGCAGTCGTCAGCCAAGCTCCTACGAGCAGTACTTC
CASSRQPSSYEQYF
>TRBJ2-7|TRBV5-1|.|.
TGCGCCAGCAGCTTAGGGAATGCGGCGGGTGACGAGCAGTACTTC
CASSLGNAAGDEQYF
>TRBJ1-5|TRBV6-6|.|once
TGTGCCAGCAGTTCTCCCGGCTTTGCTGACGGTCAGCCCCAGCATTTT
CASSSPGFADGQPQHF
>TRBJ2-1|TRBV10-1|.|.
TGCGCCAGCAGTGAGTCAGGAAGATACAATGAGCAGTTCTTC
CASSESGRYNEQFF